This record concerns one TCR beta chain sequence. Its antigen is still unknown. The sample has other DNA sequences that encode this CDR3 too. Study processing details: Without quality scores, immunoSEQ junctional reads could not be filtered like full-length reads. Some clones are missing from TCRdb's copy, which holds only in-frame ones; the method was immunoSEQ multiplex PCR. V and J calls and clone size are copied from that table; D and trimming were computed from the DNA. This table holds more than 2,000,000 clones, 80% to 95% found once. The sample belongs to a study of shared clonotypes between healthy human individuals. The authors divided CD4+ cells into CD45RA+ naive and CD45RA-negative memory subsets. In germline, CDR1 is SEHNR, CDR2 FQNEAQ (reference sequence). The CDR3 has 14 amino acids. Trimming removed 2 bases at V and 0 bases at J, with 7 bases between. Findings and limits, study-wide: Some clonotypes were shared by all four sorted-subset donors, while others were not shared. The non-shared ones had lower generation probabilities than the shared ones. For sorted subsets, rarefaction showed incomplete sequencing despite large depth.

The chain links TRBV7-9 to TRBJ1-1, with a weak D call TRBD1 (6 bases). The source material was naive CD4+ T cells from PBMCs. The subset denotes: CD45RA+ positively selected. The TCR comes from a man aged 18-30 years in good health. Some clones in this sample may be carry-over from other donors' samples. DNA for the CDR3: TGTGCCAGCAGCTTAAGGGGGATGAACACTGAAGCTTTCTTT. Its protein product is CASSLRGMNTEAFF.